The 3 T cell receptor beta chains listed next were all sequenced from one sample in a study of control samples from healthy donors and cancer patients. Sequencing used immunoSEQ multiplex PCR; TCRdb keeps in-frame clones, though not all of them. The repertoire includes about 76,000 clones, about nine tenths of them detected once, and roughly 8.9% sits in the top ten. What was sequenced was PBMCs. These receptors all come from a woman aged 45-65 years with colorectal cancer.

V usage is TRBV2 and J usage is TRBJ1-2, with D tentatively TRBD1 (5 bases). The V end was cut by 3 bases, the J end by 7 bases, with 9 bases between. This CDR3 spans 12 amino acids. Germline assignment: CDR1 SNHLY and CDR2 FYNNEI. DNA for the CDR3: TGTGCCAGCAGTGAGAGCAGGGCTGGCTACACCTTC. This sequence encodes CASSESRAGYTF.

The V and J genes are TRBV9 and TRBJ1-3; D ambiguous. Trimming took 0 bases from V and 0 from J, leaving 7 bases between them. The CDR3 loop spans 15 amino acids. The germline V gene has CDR1 SGDLS and CDR2 YYNGEE. In nucleotides, the CDR3 is TGTGCCAGCAGCGTAGTCGTGGGCTCTGGAAACACCATATATTTT. Residues: CASSVVVGSGNTIYF. The whole variable domain, remainder taken from reference TRBV9 and TRBJ1-3, is DSGVTQTPKHLITATGQRVTLRCSPRSGDLSVYWYQQSLDQGLQFLIQYYNGEERAKGNILERFSAQQFPDLHSELNLSSLELGDSALYFCASSVVVGSGNTIYFGEGSWLTVV.

This clone was picked up one time. J is TRBJ1-1 and V is TRBV7-6, with D hard to call. Germline-derived CDR1 and CDR2 are SGHVS and FNYEAQ. The CDR3 is 15 residues long. Trimming removed 1 base from V and 4 bases from J, with 13 bases in between. As DNA, the CDR3 is TGTGCCAGCAGCTTAGAAGAGCTCGGTAGCACTGAAGCTTTCTTT. Protein product: CASSLEELGSTEAFF. Supplemented by reference TRBV7-6 and TRBJ1-1, the full variable domain reads GAGVSQSPRYKVTKRGQDVALRCDPISGHVSLYWYRQALGQGPEFLTYFNYEAQQDKSGLPNDRFSAERPEGSISTLTIQRTEQRDSAMYRCASSLEELGSTEAFFGQGTRLTVV.